This T cell receptor (beta chain) is drawn from a study of CD8+ T cells in alopecia areata. Germline loops: CDR1 SGHRS, CDR2 YFSETQ. The CDR3 runs to 15 residues. After removal of 3 bases from V and 6 bases from J, the junction contained 8 bases not matched to a gene. Following extraction, RNA underwent reverse transcription to cDNA, which served as the sequencing template. TCRdb's table, derived via immunoSEQ multiplex PCR, lists solely in-frame clones and lacks some. The repertoire consists of roughly 200,000 clones, with roughly 60% occurring once and the leading ten covering around 1.6%. Alopecia areata patients gave lesional scalp punch biopsies and peripheral blood samples.

The sequence came from a human donor with alopecia areata. The chain uses TRBV5-1 and TRBJ1-1; 10 bases fit TRBD1. This specimen was CD4+ T cells sorted from blood, taken at week 0. The CDR3 DNA follows: TGCGCCAGCAGCTCCGAGGGACAGGGGCTCTCTGAAGCTTTCTTT. Residues: CASSSEGQGLSEAFF.